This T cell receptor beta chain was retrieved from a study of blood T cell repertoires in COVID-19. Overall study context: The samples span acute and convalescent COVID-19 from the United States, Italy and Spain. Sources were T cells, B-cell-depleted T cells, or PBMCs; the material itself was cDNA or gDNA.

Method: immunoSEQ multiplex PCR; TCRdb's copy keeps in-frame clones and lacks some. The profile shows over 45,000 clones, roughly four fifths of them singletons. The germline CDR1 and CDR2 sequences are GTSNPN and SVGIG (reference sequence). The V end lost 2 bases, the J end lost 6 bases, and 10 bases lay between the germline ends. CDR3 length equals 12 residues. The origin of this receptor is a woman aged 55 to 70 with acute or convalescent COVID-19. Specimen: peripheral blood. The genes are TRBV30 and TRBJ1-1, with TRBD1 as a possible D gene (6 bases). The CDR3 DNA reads TGTGCCTGGAGTAGACAGGACGCTGAAGCTTTCTTT. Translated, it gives CAWSRQDAEAFF.